This T cell receptor beta chain was captured by sequencing in a study of beta chain features in type 1 diabetes. As every portion of the isolated RNA was reverse transcribed, the sequencing read expressed TCRB transcripts. Profiled with immunoSEQ multiplex PCR; TCRdb holds only in-frame clones, not every one. The data show about 180,000 clones, 10% to 15% seen once. The sample comprised central memory CD4+ T cells from blood. The clonotype comes from a woman aged 18-30 years in good health.

The CDR3 sequence: CASSLLLNQPQHF. The CDR3 nucleotides are TGTGCCAGCAGCCTACTACTTAATCAGCCCCAGCATTTT. The chain is built from TRBV7-9 and TRBJ1-5; D is uncertain. CDR3 size: 13 residues. Trimming cost V 5 bases and J 4 bases, with 9 bases left between them. Germline assignment: CDR1 SEHNR and CDR2 FQNEAQ (reference sequence).